This T cell receptor (beta chain) originates from a study of blood T cell repertoires in COVID-19. Study-level information: There were acute and convalescent COVID-19 samples, and they came from the United States, Italy and Spain. The analysed material was cDNA or gDNA that came from T cells, B-cell-depleted T cells, or PBMCs.

Measured with immunoSEQ multiplex PCR; TCRdb has only the in-frame clones, and not every one. The profile covers 150,000 to 250,000 clones, with 65% to 85% appearing a single time and less than 8.5% taken by the ten largest. Trimming removed 8 bases from V and 5 bases from J; junction bases left unmatched: 9. The CDR3 spans 16 residues. Germline CDR1 SGHTA, CDR2 FQGNSA. Donors were grouped by their self-reported clinical history. This clonotype originated in a man aged 35 to 55 who had recovered from COVID-19. The specimen was PBMCs or T cells enriched from blood (not recorded which). This rearrangement joins TRBV7-2 to TRBJ2-3; 14 bases align to TRBD2. CDR3: CASLRGLAGVGDTQYF. CDR3 in DNA: TGTGCCAGCTTGAGGGGACTAGCGGGGGTCGGAGATACGCAGTATTTT.